A selection of T cell receptor beta chains follows, all from one sample in a study of blood T cells in healthy people across ages. Each CDR3 protein gets one entry after TCRdb re-called the 5' RACE reads with MiXCR. Of around 1,100,000 distinct CDR3 sequences listed, more than 30% are singletons. The sequenced material came from blood. The receptors here all came from a man younger than 35 in good health. The CDR3 runs from the conserved cysteine through the conserved F or W. The order of the fields is clone size, D gene, V gene, J gene, CDR3 DNA, CDR3 protein. A D gene is named only where the DNA matches it firmly. Rows give clone size only sometimes, using once, few, many, or a class for an expanded clone.

>.|TRBD1|TRBV2|TRBJ1-1
TGTGCCAGCAGGTCTCGACAGGGCTTAGGGACTGAAGCTTTCTTT
CASRSRQGLGTEAFF
>.|TRBD1|TRBV25-1|TRBJ1-2
TGTGCCAGTACGACAGGGGGCAAAGGCTACACCTTC
CASTTGGKGYTF
>.|TRBD1|TRBV7-2|TRBJ2-7
TGTGCCAGCAGCTTAAGAGGGACAGCAACCTACGAGCAGTACTTC
CASSLRGTATYEQYF
>.|.|TRBV12-3/TRBV12-4|TRBJ2-7
TGTGCCAGCAGTTTAGTATGGGGGGACGAGCAGTACTTC
CASSLVWGDEQYF
>few|.|TRBV9|TRBJ2-3
TGTGCCAGCAGCGTTTTCCCGTTCACAGATACGCAGTATTTT
CASSVFPFTDTQYF
>.|.|TRBV24-1|TRBJ2-7
TGTGCCACCAGTGAAAGAGACTTCTTCACCTACGAGCAGTACTTC
CATSERDFFTYEQYF
>.|TRBD1|TRBV6-5|TRBJ1-6
TGTGCCAGCGGTTACTCGATTGGACAGGGTAATTCACCCCTCCACTTT
CASGYSIGQGNSPLHF
>.|TRBD1|TRBV4-1|TRBJ1-1
TGCGCCAGCCGAGAACTGAGCAGGGGGAGGTCTGAAGCTTTCTTT
CASRELSRGRSEAFF
>.|.|TRBV20-1|TRBJ2-4
TGCAGTGTACCAGGGGGGCTAGCCAAAAACATTCAGTACTTC
CSVPGGLAKNIQYF
>.|.|TRBV6-6|TRBJ1-2
TGTGCCAGCAGTTACGTGTCATTCGGCTACACCTTC
CASSYVSFGYTF
>once|.|TRBV20-1|TRBJ2-3
TGCAGTGCTAGAGAGGACGGCAGGCCCACAGATACGCAGTATTTT
CSAREDGRPTDTQYF
>.|.|TRBV6-2/TRBV6-3|TRBJ1-5
TGTGCCGGCAGTTACAGGGTATGGCAGCCCCAGCATTTT
CAGSYRVWQPQHF
>once|.|TRBV6-5|TRBJ1-5
TGTGCCAGCAGTTACGGTGCAGGGGACAATCAGCTCCAGCATTTT
CASSYGAGDNQLQHF
>.|.|TRBV7-9|TRBJ1-5
TGTGCCAGCAGCGGCCCCGAGACGGGACATTTCCAGCCTCAGCATTTT
CASSGPETGHFQPQHF
>.|TRBD1|TRBV13|TRBJ2-7
TGTGCCAGCAGCTTAGAGGGGACAGTTTACAATGAGCAGTACTTC
CASSLEGTVYNEQYF
>.|.|TRBV7-8|TRBJ2-1
TGTGCCAGCAGCCAGGGAAAAGGGTTATTGGACGATGAGCAGTTCTTC
CASSQGKGLLDDEQFF
>many|.|TRBV5-1|TRBJ1-5
TGCGCCAGCAGCTTGCGGGGAGGGAGCAATCAGCCCCAGCATTTT
CASSLRGGSNQPQHF
>.|.|TRBV6-6|TRBJ1-4
TGTGCCAGCAGTCGGGGTATGAGTGAAAAACTGTTTTTT
CASSRGMSEKLFF
>.|.|TRBV20-1|TRBJ2-3
TGCAGTGCCGAGGGGTCTGTGGATACGCAGTATTTT
CSAEGSVDTQYF
>.|.|TRBV9|TRBJ1-1
TGTGCCAGCAGCTCCCCGTCCATGAACACTGAAGCTTTCTTT
CASSSPSMNTEAFF
>few|TRBD2|TRBV20-1|TRBJ2-7
TGCAGTGCTACCCCGGGAGCGGGGGGAAACAATGAGCAGTACTTC
CSATPGAGGNNEQYF
>.|.|TRBV7-9|TRBJ1-6
TGTGCCAGCAGCTTAGAGGACAGTTTAAGGTTCGCACCCCTCCACTTT
CASSLEDSLRFAPLHF
>.|.|TRBV6-2/TRBV6-3|TRBJ1-1
TGTGCCAGCAGTTACCGGTTTAGTGGCAGGGCGGACACTGAAGCTTTCTTT
CASSYRFSGRADTEAFF
>.|.|TRBV7-9|TRBJ1-1
TGTGCCAGCACCAGAGACAGGCTGAACACTGAAGCTTTCTTT
CASTRDRLNTEAFF
>.|.|TRBV6-5|TRBJ1-6
TGTGCCAGCACAGGAGGGACACCACCAATTCAACCCCTCCACTTT
CASTGGTPPIQPLHF
>few|.|TRBV9|TRBJ1-1
TGTGCCAGCAGCGTGGAGGTGGGGGAAAACACTGAAGCTTTCTTT
CASSVEVGENTEAFF
>many|TRBD1|TRBV7-2|TRBJ1-2
TGTGCCAGCAGCTTAGACGGGACAGGGTTCCTTGCTAACTATGGCTACACCTTC
CASSLDGTGFLANYGYTF
>many|TRBD1|TRBV4-3|TRBJ2-5
TGCGCCAGCAGCCAAGGGACAGGGGAGACCCAGTACTTC
CASSQGTGETQYF
>few|.|TRBV3-1|TRBJ2-3
TGTGCCAGCAGCCGCGGGGCATCCAATACGCAGTATTTT
CASSRGASNTQYF
>few|.|TRBV29-1|TRBJ2-7
TGCAGCGTTGAAGACCATGAGTACGAGCAGTACTTC
CSVEDHEYEQYF
>.|.|TRBV9|TRBJ2-3
TGTGCCAGCAGCGGAACAGGGTGGCCAGATACGCAGTATTTT
CASSGTGWPDTQYF
>few|.|TRBV20-1|TRBJ1-5
TGCAGTGTCCCAGGGCACTACAATCAGCCCCAGCATTTT
CSVPGHYNQPQHF
>.|.|TRBV29-1|TRBJ1-2
TGCAGCGTTGCGGCGGTTAACTATGGCTACACCTTC
CSVAAVNYGYTF
>.|.|TRBV12-3/TRBV12-4|TRBJ2-3
TGTGCCAGCAGGAGAACCAATAAGAAAAGCACAGATACGCAGTATTTT
CASRRTNKKSTDTQYF
>.|.|TRBV7-2|TRBJ1-1
TGTGCCAGCAGCTTATCCCGCAGGGTCGAAGCTTTCTTT
CASSLSRRVEAFF
>.|.|TRBV25-1|TRBJ1-2
TGTGCCAGCAGTGAAAGGGAGGCTGGGGGCTACACCTTC
CASSEREAGGYTF
>.|TRBD2|TRBV7-9|TRBJ2-3
TGTGCCAGCAGCCCGTTCGGGGGGATCGATACGCAGTATTTT
CASSPFGGIDTQYF
>.|.|TRBV10-3|TRBJ1-1
TGTGCCATCAGTGACGGCCAAGGAGCTTTCTTT
CAISDGQGAFF
>.|TRBD2|TRBV6-1|TRBJ2-1
TGTGCCAGCAGCAGACTAGCGGAAGAGACCCAGTTCTTC
CASSRLAEETQFF
>few|TRBD1|TRBV12-3/TRBV12-4|TRBJ1-2
TGTGCCAGCAGTTTCCCAGGGACAGGGGGCTATGGCTACACCTTC
CASSFPGTGGYGYTF
>.|.|TRBV2|TRBJ2-5
TGTGCCAGCAGGGGGGTTAGGGGCCAACAGACCCAGTACTTC
CASRGVRGQQTQYF
>few|TRBD1|TRBV20-1|TRBJ1-4
TGCAGTGCTAGAGACCCGGGACAGGCTAATGAAAAACTGTTTTTT
CSARDPGQANEKLFF
>.|TRBD2|TRBV6-2/TRBV6-3|TRBJ2-1
TGTGCCAGCAATTATAGCGGGGCGGCGAATGAGCAGTTCTTC
CASNYSGAANEQFF
>few|.|TRBV2|TRBJ2-4
TGTGCCAGCAATCGAGGACAAGAAAACATTCAGTACTTC
CASNRGQENIQYF
>.|.|TRBV28|TRBJ1-6
TGTGCCAGCAGTCCGCCGGGACCCTCACCCCTCCACTTT
CASSPPGPSPLHF
>few|.|TRBV4-1|TRBJ1-1
TGCGCCAGCAGCCAAGAGCAGGACTCCCGCAGAGAAGCTTTCTTT
CASSQEQDSRREAFF
>.|TRBD1|TRBV12-3/TRBV12-4|TRBJ2-7
TGTGCCAGCAGCCCCGGGACAGGGGAGTTCTGTGAGCAGTACTTC
CASSPGTGEFCEQYF
>.|TRBD2|TRBV6-6|TRBJ2-1
TGTGCCTGCAGTTTCCCGGGACTAGCCCCTGAGCAGTTCTTC
CACSFPGLAPEQFF
>.|TRBD2|TRBV5-1|TRBJ2-7
TGCGCCAGCAGCTTACTAGCGGGGGGAAACTATGAGCAGTACTTC
CASSLLAGGNYEQYF
>.|TRBD1|TRBV7-9|TRBJ1-5
TGTGCCAGCAGCTTAGGAACAGGGGCCCCCAATCAGCCCCAGCATTTT
CASSLGTGAPNQPQHF
>many|.|TRBV6-5|TRBJ1-2
TGTGCCAGCAGTTCCTCAGGAGTCTTCTATGGCTACACCTTC
CASSSSGVFYGYTF
>.|.|TRBV4-2|TRBJ2-1
TGTGCCAGCAGCCAAGGCCCGGGGTCTAGCGGACAGCCTGGGGATGAGCAGTTCTTC
CASSQGPGSSGQPGDEQFF
>.|.|TRBV7-3|TRBJ2-5
TGTGCCAGCAGCTTAGCTCCTCGATCCCCTTCCAATGAGCAGTACTTC
CASSLAPRSPSNEQYF